This TCR beta chain was observed in a study of T cells in Graves' hyperthyroidism and ophthalmopathy. There were TCR beta CDR3 regions amplified from RNA transcripts. RT-PCR in the first round (using the HTBI primer set) targeted the TCR CDR3. TCRdb re-called the multiplex PCR reads through MiXCR, storing one row per CDR3 protein. Of around 250,000 distinct CDR3 sequences listed, about 15% are singletons. The CDR3 has 14 residues. Trimming removed 6 bases at V and 0 bases at J, with 11 bases between. Germline CDR1 reads SGHRS; CDR2 reads YFSETQ. The study's findings and limits: Appearing also in blood were most of the thyroid clonotypes expanded above 0.001.

In regard to this clonotype: Its antigen is not identified. Being one base from a much bigger clone, this may be a read error. The CDR3 does not close with the conserved phenylalanine or tryptophan, likely indicating a read error.

The sample consisted of blood. This chain uses TRBV5-1 with TRBJ2-3; D is undetermined. This TCR was recovered from a middle-aged woman with Graves' hyperthyroidism that later progressed to Graves' ophthalmopathy. The CDR3 DNA reads as TGCGCCAGCAAGGTCCCCGGGAGCACAGATACGCAGTATCTT. Amino acids: CASKVPGSTDTQYL.